One and the same sample provided the 21 T cell receptor beta chains below, sequenced in a study of OX40 agonist ivuxolimab in advanced cancers. The data were produced by immunoSEQ multiplex PCR, yet TCRdb's version contains in-frame clones alone and is incomplete. The sample has 74,000 or so clones; approximately 94% are singletons. Material: CD4+ or CD8+ T cells sorted from blood, obtained in a trial of the OX40 agonist ivuxolimab. The receptors originated from an adult with an advanced solid tumor such as melanoma, head and neck, liver or kidney cancer.

This chain connects TRBV9 to TRBJ1-2; D is uncertain. The germline V gene encodes CDR1 SGDLS and CDR2 YYNGEE. Trimming shortened V by 2 bases and J by 3 bases, and 14 bases separated the two germline ends. The CDR3 has 15 residues. The CDR3 nucleotides are TGTGCCAGCAGCGTTGCAGAAGGTTGGCACTATGGCTACACCTTC. As protein: CASSVAEGWHYGYTF.

V and J are TRBV7-2 and TRBJ1-3; 7 nucleotides match TRBD1. The ends lost 4 bases at V and 0 bases at J; junction bases unmatched: 15. Germline CDR1 reads SGHTA; CDR2 reads FQGNSA. This CDR3 spans 19 amino acids. CDR3 sequence reads: CASSSRDSLVDVSGNTIYF. CDR3 bases: TGTGCCAGCAGCTCCCGGGACAGTTTAGTGGATGTCTCTGGAAACACCATATATTTT. Supplemented by reference TRBV7-2 and TRBJ1-3, the full variable domain reads GAGVSQSPSNKVTEKGKDVELRCDPISGHTALYWYRQSLGQGLEFLIYFQGNSAPDKSGLPSDRFSAERTGGSVSTLTIQRTQQEDSAVYLCASSSRDSLVDVSGNTIYFGEGSWLTVV.

The V gene is TRBV28, the J gene TRBJ1-2; weak D call: TRBD1 (6 bases). Trimming shortened V by 6 bases and J by 5 bases, and 22 bases separated the two germline ends. CDR1 MDHEN and CDR2 SYDVKM come from the germline V gene. The CDR3 covers 16 residues. The CDR3 region has the DNA TGTGCCAGCAGCCTAACGATAGCGGGAACAGGGTATGGCTACACCTTC. Its protein product is CASSLTIAGTGYGYTF.

The chain has TRBV4-3 and TRBJ1-4; 7 bases are shared with TRBD1. J lost 8 bases, V lost 1 base, and 7 bases had no gene match. Per the germline V gene, CDR1 is LGHNA and CDR2 is YSLEER. The CDR3 contains 15 residues. CDR3 protein: CASSQGDSVGEKLFF. In nucleotides, the CDR3 is TGCGCCAGCAGCCAAGGGGACAGTGTCGGGGAAAAACTGTTTTTT.

The CDR3: CASSMGAGGETQYF. The DNA of the CDR3 is TGTGCCAGTAGTATGGGCGCCGGGGGTGAGACCCAGTACTTC. The V gene is TRBV19, the J gene TRBJ2-5; D is perhaps TRBD2 (6 bases). The germline CDR1 and CDR2 sequences are LNHDA and SQIVND (reference sequence). CDR3 size: 14 residues. V was shortened by 3 bases and J by 5 bases, with 13 bases between the two germline ends.

CDR3 protein: CASSPPGLEYNEQFF. CDR3 nucleotide sequence: TGTGCCAGCAGTCCGCCCGGGCTCGAGTACAATGAGCAGTTCTTC. J is TRBJ2-1 and V is TRBV5-4; D unresolved. The CDR3 totals 15 residues. Trimming cost V 5 bases and J 4 bases, with 16 bases left between them. Germline V CDR1 and CDR2: SGHNT, YYREEE (reference sequence).

The chain links TRBV11-3 to TRBJ2-1, with TRBD2 matching over 8 bases. This CDR3 has 15 amino acids. CDR1 and CDR2 from the germline V gene are SGHNT and YENEEA. The junction had 4 bases not matched to a gene; V was cut back by 2 bases and J by 4 bases. The chain's CDR3 is CASSLRAGDYNEQFF. The CDR3 nucleotides read TGTGCCAGCAGCTTACGAGCGGGGGATTACAATGAGCAGTTCTTC.

The V and J genes are TRBV7-8 and TRBJ2-3; the match to TRBD2 covers 8 bases. The length of the CDR3 is 16 residues. The trim removed 5 bases at V and 3 bases at J, leaving 10 bases unmatched. From germline, CDR1 is SGHVS and CDR2 FQNEAQ. The CDR3 DNA follows: TGTGCCAGCAGCCTCTCCCGGGGGGGCTTGACAGATACGCAGTATTTT. Its translation: CASSLSRGGLTDTQYF.

The rearrangement links TRBV6-5 to TRBJ2-1, with TRBD2 identical over 8 bases. Germline values: CDR1 MNHEY, CDR2 SVGAGI. Losses at the gene ends were 0 bases for V and 8 bases for J; bases not matched to a gene: 6. The CDR3 sequence is 15 residues long. CDR3 DNA: TGTGCCAGCAGTTACTCGTCCGGGAGGGGCGATGAGCAGTTCTTC. This translates into CASSYSSGRGDEQFF.

The V gene is TRBV11-2, the J gene TRBJ2-7, with D possibly being TRBD1 or TRBD2 (5 bases each). There are 14 residues in the CDR3. V was trimmed by 2 bases and J by 3 bases, leaving 11 bases between them. The germline V gene has CDR1 SGHAT and CDR2 FQNNGV. For the CDR3, the DNA is TGTGCCAGCAGCTTACCCGGGACCCACTACGAGCAGTACTTC. Translation: CASSLPGTHYEQYF. Variable domain in full (rest from reference TRBV11-2 and TRBJ2-7): EAGVAQSPRYKIIEKRQSVAFWCNPISGHATLYWYQQILGQGPKLLIQFQNNGVVDDSQLPKDRFSAERLKGVDSTLKIQPAKLEDSAVYLCASSLPGTHYEQYFGPGTRLTVT.

V and J are TRBV7-9 and TRBJ1-5; the D gene is possibly TRBD1 (5 bases). CDR3 length: 12 residues. Germline CDR1 is SEHNR and CDR2 is FQNEAQ (reference sequence). Between the trimmed V and J ends, which lost 7 bases and 7 bases, there was a span of 11 bases. Written as DNA, the CDR3 is TGTGCCAGCACCCAGGGTTACCAGCCCCAGCATTTT. As protein: CASTQGYQPQHF.

The gene calls are TRBV7-2 and TRBJ2-5, with 13 nucleotides matching TRBD2. The trim removed 6 bases at V and 5 bases at J, leaving 9 bases unmatched. This CDR3 has 16 residues. Germline V lookup: CDR1 SGHTA, CDR2 FQGNSA. CDR3: CASSPTSGRASETQYF. CDR3 DNA sequence: TGTGCCAGCAGTCCCACTAGCGGGAGGGCCTCGGAGACCCAGTACTTC.

The J gene is TRBJ2-6, the V gene TRBV14; D may be TRBD2 (6 bases). Trimming cost V 3 bases and J 0 bases, with 15 bases left between them. Germline CDR1 SGHDN, CDR2 FVKESK. The CDR3 contains 18 residues. The CDR3 bases are TGTGCCAGCAGCCACTGGGGGGAGGAGGGCTCTGGGGCCAACGTCCTGACTTTC. Translating it yields CASSHWGEEGSGANVLTF.

The rearrangement uses TRBV29-1 and TRBJ1-1; 7 bases agree with TRBD1. J lost 6 bases, V lost 6 bases, and 7 bases had no gene match. Germline loops: CDR1 SQVTM, CDR2 ANQGSEA. The CDR3 totals 12 residues. DNA for the CDR3: TGCAGCGTACCTGACAGGGCCTCTGAAGCTTTCTTT. Translation gives CSVPDRASEAFF.

The genes are TRBV28 and TRBJ2-1, with 9 positions matching TRBD1. The V and J ends lost 3 bases and 4 bases, in that order; junction bases with no gene match: 4. This CDR3 region has 15 residues. The germline CDR1 and CDR2 sequences are MDHEN and SYDVKM. The CDR3 DNA reads as TGTGCCAGCAGTTTCCCTGGGACAGGGTACAATGAGCAGTTCTTC. This translates into CASSFPGTGYNEQFF.

V usage is TRBV7-9 and J usage is TRBJ2-2, with unresolved D. CDR1 is SEHNR, CDR2 FQNEAQ, per germline (reference sequence). The CDR3 contains 11 residues. Trimming stripped 7 bases from V and 6 bases from J, with 6 bases between. The CDR3 region has the DNA TGTGCCAGCATCCAGGCCGGGGAGCTGTTTTTT. Amino acids: CASIQAGELFF.

V and J are TRBV29-1 and TRBJ1-1; weak D call: TRBD1 (5 bases). With 7 bases removed from V and 5 bases from J, the gap between germline ends came to 14 bases. CDR1 SQVTM and CDR2 ANQGSEA come from the germline V gene. The CDR3 runs to 12 residues. The CDR3 is CSGRRGGTEAFF. The CDR3, as DNA: TGCAGCGGACGCCGGGGGGGGACTGAAGCTTTCTTT.

This chain links TRBV7-9 with TRBJ1-1, with 7 bases that match TRBD1. Looked up from germline, CDR1 is SEHNR and CDR2 is FQNEAQ (reference sequence). This CDR3 has 15 residues. Unmatched junction bases numbered 9, after V lost 3 bases and J lost 5 bases. As DNA, the CDR3 is TGTGCCAGCAGCTTTTTTCAGGGGGTAGGAACTGAAGCTTTCTTT. Protein: CASSFFQGVGTEAFF.

This clone was seen just once. The chain combines TRBV5-1 with TRBJ2-1, with D hard to call. Trimming cost V 0 bases and J 4 bases, with 11 bases left between them. The CDR3 is 15 residues long. The germline CDR1 and CDR2 sequences are SGHRS and YFSETQ. Written as DNA, the CDR3 is TGCGCCAGCAGCTTGGATGGGGAAGGATACAATGAGCAGTTCTTC. The encoded protein is CASSLDGEGYNEQFF.

This rearrangement joins TRBV10-3 to TRBJ2-2; D possibly corresponds to TRBD1 (5 bases). V was clipped by 0 bases and J by 4 bases, with 9 bases between them. Germline V CDR1 and CDR2: ENHRY, SYGVKD. This CDR3 comprises 15 residues. In DNA, the CDR3 is TGTGCCATCAGTGAGTCCGCAGGGCTCACCGGGGAGCTGTTTTTT. Amino acid sequence: CAISESAGLTGELFF.

This sequence joins TRBV28 and TRBJ2-7, with D possibly being TRBD1 or TRBD2 (5 bases each). The V gene lost 5 bases and the J gene lost 1 base, with 12 bases spanning the gap. Germline assignment: CDR1 MDHEN and CDR2 SYDVKM. The CDR3 has 14 residues. CDR3 sequence: CASSGTGLSYEQYF. The CDR3 DNA reads as TGTGCCAGCAGTGGGACGGGATTATCCTACGAGCAGTACTTC.